The 29 T cell receptor beta chains presented below share a single source sample, sequenced in a study of CD8 T cells in Susac syndrome. RNA totalling 0.5 to 1 ug underwent reverse transcription with random hexamers. TCRdb passed the immunoSEQ multiplex PCR reads through MiXCR, listing each CDR3 protein once. The sample holds about 300,000 distinct CDR3 sequences, over 75% seen once. Specimen: CD8+ T cells from PBMCs. The receptors come from a human donor with multiple sclerosis.

CDR3 coding DNA: TGCAGTGCACCTCAGGGTGCGTACACTGAAGCTTTCTTT. Amino acid sequence: CSAPQGAYTEAFF. This chain links TRBV20-1 with TRBJ1-1; TRBD1 is a possible D gene (5 bases). With 6 bases removed from V and 3 bases from J, the gap between germline ends came to 14 bases. This CDR3 comprises 13 residues. CDR1 is DFQATT and CDR2 is SNEGSKA in the germline V gene (reference sequence).

The chain has TRBV12-3 or TRBV12-4 and TRBJ2-7; no reliable D call. The CDR3 is 12 residues long. Trimming shortened V by 1 base and J by 5 bases, and 6 bases separated the two germline ends. The CDR3 region is CASSLVKNEQYF. DNA for the CDR3: TGTGCCAGCAGTTTAGTCAAGAACGAGCAGTACTTC.

The genes are TRBV9 and TRBJ2-5; 14 bases fit TRBD2. Looked up from germline, CDR1 is SGDLS and CDR2 is YYNGEE. Trimming removed 0 bases from V and 6 bases from J; junction bases left unmatched: 7. The CDR3 totals 17 residues. CDR3 bases: TGTGCCAGCAGCGTAGGAGGGACTAGCGGGAGTTGGAAGACCCAGTACTTC. Protein product: CASSVGGTSGSWKTQYF.

The chain has TRBV28 and TRBJ1-3, with 7 bases matching TRBD1. Per the germline V gene, CDR1 is MDHEN and CDR2 is SYDVKM. The CDR3 is 16 amino acids. The J segment lost 0 bases and the V segment lost 4 bases, leaving 6 bases of the junction unmatched. The DNA of the CDR3 is TGTGCCAGCAGTTCCACAGGGGTTGCCTCTGGAAACACCATATATTTT. This codes for CASSSTGVASGNTIYF. Based on the CDR3 plus reference TRBV28 and TRBJ1-3, the full variable domain is DVKVTQSSRYLVKRTGEKVFLECVQDMDHENMFWYRQDPGLGLRLIYFSYDVKMKEKGDIPEGYSVSREKKERFSLILESASTNQTSMYLCASSSTGVASGNTIYFGEGSWLTVV.

In this sample, this clonotype turned up a few times. This sequence joins TRBV4-3 and TRBJ2-7; 10 bases are shared with TRBD1. The CDR3 covers 17 residues. Trimming took 0 bases from V and 3 from J; bases not matched to a gene: 8. Germline assignment: CDR1 LGHNA and CDR2 YSLEER. The CDR3 protein is CASSQEVGDRGNYEQYF. CDR3 bases: TGCGCCAGCAGCCAAGAAGTCGGGGACAGGGGAAACTACGAGCAGTACTTC.

This clonotype occurred a few times. This rearrangement joins TRBV9 to TRBJ2-2, with no clear D. Trimming took 0 bases from V and 7 from J, leaving 4 bases between them. CDR3 size: 12 residues. The germline CDR1 and CDR2 sequences are SGDLS and YYNGEE. DNA for the CDR3: TGTGCCAGCAGCGTAGTCGACGGGGAGCTGTTTTTT. This codes for CASSVVDGELFF.

V is TRBV27 and J is TRBJ2-7; D unclear. Trimming took 6 bases from V and 0 from J, leaving 12 bases between them. This CDR3 contains 14 residues. Per germline, CDR1 MNHEY and CDR2 SMNVEV (reference sequence). CDR3 protein: CASRRGPLSYEQYF. DNA for the CDR3: TGTGCCAGCAGGCGCGGTCCGCTCTCCTACGAGCAGTACTTC.

The genes are TRBV9 and TRBJ2-7; D might be TRBD2 (6 bases). Germline CDR1 SGDLS, CDR2 YYNGEE. The CDR3 totals 15 residues. The V and J ends lost 0 bases and 0 bases respectively, with 10 bases between them. CDR3 amino acids: CASSVAGDPSYEQYF. The DNA of the CDR3 is TGTGCCAGCAGCGTAGCGGGGGACCCCTCCTACGAGCAGTACTTC.

V and J are TRBV2 and TRBJ1-4, with D hard to call. CDR1 SNHLY and CDR2 FYNNEI come from the germline V gene. The CDR3 extends over 11 amino acids. Deletions cut 1 base from V and 12 bases from J, with 6 bases between. CDR3 sequence reads: CASSEGRQLFF. CDR3 DNA sequence: TGTGCCAGCAGTGAAGGCCGGCAACTGTTTTTT. Based on the CDR3 plus reference TRBV2 and TRBJ1-4, the full variable domain is EPEVTQTPSHQVTQMGQEVILRCVPISNHLYFYWYRQILGQKVEFLVSFYNNEISEKSEIFDDQFSVERPDGSNFTLKIRSTKLEDSAMYFCASSEGRQLFFGSGTQLSVL.

V gene TRBV11-1 combines with J gene TRBJ2-5; D unclear. The CDR3 covers 15 residues. V was trimmed by 4 bases and J by 1 base, leaving 13 bases between them. Germline V CDR1 and CDR2: SGHAT, FQDESV (reference sequence). The CDR3 DNA reads as TGTGCCAGCAGCTCCTGGGCGGACCGCCAAGAGACCCAGTACTTC. Encoded protein: CASSSWADRQETQYF.

The V call is TRBV5-5, the J call TRBJ2-7; TRBD1 aligns across 8 bases. The CDR3 consists of 15 residues. With V trimmed by 3 bases and J by 1 base, 6 bases remained unmatched. The germline CDR1 and CDR2 sequences are SGHKS and YYEKEE (reference sequence). The CDR3 here is CASSYPGQASYEQYF. In DNA form, the CDR3 reads TGTGCCAGCAGCTATCCGGGACAGGCGTCCTACGAGCAGTACTTC.

The gene calls are TRBV3-1 and TRBJ2-1; TRBD2 might be the D (6 bases). The CDR3 covers 15 residues. Germline CDR1 reads LGHDT; CDR2 reads YNNKEL (reference sequence). Trimming pared 4 bases from V and 5 bases from J, leaving 15 bases between. CDR3 DNA: TGTGCCAGCAGCCGGGACTTCCGTTCTAACAATGAGCAGTTCTTC. Translation gives CASSRDFRSNNEQFF.

The chain is built from TRBV5-4 and TRBJ2-2; no firm D call. Trimming removed 4 bases from V and 5 bases from J, with 12 bases in between. Per the germline V gene, CDR1 is SGHNT and CDR2 is YYREEE (reference sequence). The CDR3 consists of 14 residues. CDR3: CASSELDLTGELFF. CDR3 nucleotides: TGTGCCAGCAGCGAACTGGACCTTACCGGGGAGCTGTTTTTT.

As regards this clonotype: Mismatch with germline at one junction end may stem from a read error. The V call is TRBV6-5, the J call TRBJ2-7; either TRBD1 or TRBD2 may supply D (6 bases each). Germline assignment: CDR1 MNHEY and CDR2 SVGAGI. The CDR3 length is 15 residues. The chain's CDR3 is CASSYGGTSSYEQYF. In nucleotides, the CDR3 is TGCGCCAGCAGTTACGGGGGCACTAGCTCCTACGAGCAGTACTTC.

The chain carries TRBV4-3 and TRBJ2-5, with 7 bases identical to TRBD2. With V trimmed by 0 bases and J by 5 bases, 6 bases remained unmatched. Per the germline V gene, CDR1 is LGHNA and CDR2 is YSLEER. The CDR3 has 15 residues. CDR3 coding DNA: TGCGCCAGCAGCCAAGATACAGCGGGGCAGGAGACCCAGTACTTC. It yields the protein CASSQDTAGQETQYF.

V is TRBV9 and J is TRBJ1-1; D perhaps matches TRBD1 (5 bases). The CDR3 consists of 12 residues. Trimming stripped 3 bases from V and 6 bases from J, with 9 bases between. Germline-derived CDR1 and CDR2 are SGDLS and YYNGEE. Here the CDR3 reads CASSGRDPEAFF. The CDR3, as DNA: TGTGCCAGCAGCGGGCGGGACCCTGAAGCTTTCTTT.

V gene TRBV7-3 combines with J gene TRBJ2-4; 9 bases are shared with TRBD2. J was trimmed by 1 base and V by 2 bases; bases with no gene match: 18. The CDR3 totals 21 residues. Germline CDR1 and CDR2: SGHTA and FQGTGA. The CDR3, as DNA: TGTGCCAGCAGCTTACGGGACGGCGGGAGGGCATATGAAGGGGCCAAAAACATTCAGTACTTC. Translated: CASSLRDGGRAYEGAKNIQYF. Full variable domain (remainder filled in from reference TRBV7-3 and TRBJ2-4): GAGVSQTPSNKVTEKGKYVELRCDPISGHTALYWYRQSLGQGPEFLIYFQGTGAADDSGLPNDRFFAVRPEGSVSTLKIQRTERGDSAVYLCASSLRDGGRAYEGAKNIQYFGAGTRLSVL.

The chain recombines TRBV30 with TRBJ1-5, with D unresolved. This CDR3 has 14 residues. Germline V CDR1 and CDR2: GTSNPN, SVGIG (reference sequence). Trimming removed 0 bases at V and 3 bases at J, with 9 bases between. The CDR3 region is CAWSVGDDNQPQHF. DNA for the CDR3: TGTGCCTGGAGTGTAGGCGATGACAATCAGCCCCAGCATTTT.

A single count supports this clonotype. The chain is built from TRBV27 and TRBJ1-1, with TRBD1 as a possible D gene (6 bases). Germline CDR1 reads MNHEY; CDR2 reads SMNVEV (reference sequence). This CDR3 is built from 13 residues. V lost 6 bases, J lost 5 bases, and 13 bases lay in between. DNA for the CDR3: TGTGCCAGCAGCCACAGGGATTTGACTGAAGCTTTCTTT. This sequence encodes CASSHRDLTEAFF.

This clonotype was seen once. This chain joins TRBV23-1 and TRBJ1-3, with TRBD1 matching over 7 bases. TRBV23-1 is treated as an ORF (open reading frame) with a function not yet certain. The V and J ends lost 6 bases and 3 bases, in that order; junction bases with no gene match: 2. The length of the CDR3 is 13 residues. CDR3 loop: CASRRTGGNTIYF. In nucleotides, the CDR3 is TGCGCCAGCAGAAGGACAGGTGGAAACACCATATATTTT.

This clonotype was picked up one time. This chain joins TRBV9 and TRBJ1-1; D possibly corresponds to TRBD1 (5 bases). The V gene's germline CDR1 is SGDLS and CDR2 YYNGEE. V lost 4 bases to trimming and J lost 3 bases, with 19 bases between them. The CDR3 runs 16 residues. The CDR3 sequence: CASSLSRVRGDTEAFF. The CDR3 region has the DNA TGTGCCAGCAGCCTAAGTAGAGTTCGGGGGGACACTGAAGCTTTCTTT.

J is TRBJ2-1 and V is TRBV7-9, with D maybe TRBD2 (5 bases). Germline CDR1 is SEHNR and CDR2 is FQNEAQ (reference sequence). CDR3 length: 16 residues. The germline V and J ends were trimmed by 5 bases and 1 base, with 15 bases remaining between them. CDR3 DNA sequence: TGTGCCAGCAGCCCCCCCAGCGGTTTTTCCTACAATGAGCAGTTCTTC. Translation: CASSPPSGFSYNEQFF.

V is TRBV5-6 and J is TRBJ2-5; TRBD2 agrees at 11 bases. V lost 1 base, J lost 2 bases, and 4 bases stayed unmatched. This CDR3 is built from 16 residues. CDR1 is SGHDT and CDR2 is YYEEEE in the germline V gene. CDR3 sequence reads: CASSLTSGGYQETQYF. For the CDR3, the DNA is TGTGCCAGCAGCTTGACTAGCGGGGGATATCAAGAGACCCAGTACTTC.

The genes are TRBV6-6 and TRBJ1-4; D is unresolved. CDR1 is MNHNY, CDR2 SVGAGI, per germline (reference sequence). The CDR3 runs 11 residues. Between the trimmed V and J ends, which lost 2 bases and 8 bases, there was a span of 3 bases. The CDR3 region has the DNA TGTGCCAGCAGTTACGGGGAAAAACTGTTTTTT. Translated: CASSYGEKLFF.

The chain joins TRBV7-6 to TRBJ2-6, with D possibly being TRBD1 (6 bases). Germline CDR1 SGHVS, CDR2 FNYEAQ. The CDR3 totals 19 residues. The V end was cut by 5 bases, the J end by 0 bases, with 20 bases between. The CDR3 loop reads CASSTSDSVVISGANVLTF. CDR3 bases: TGTGCCAGCAGCACATCGGACAGTGTAGTTATCTCTGGGGCCAACGTCCTGACTTTC.

V and J are TRBV5-4 and TRBJ1-2, with 8 bases fitting TRBD1. Germline CDR1 and CDR2: SGHNT and YYREEE (reference sequence). V shed 0 bases, J shed 3 bases, and the junction held 7 bases outside the gene matches. The CDR3 runs to 16 residues. DNA of the CDR3: TGTGCCAGCAGCTTGGACCAGGGGGCCCTTTACTATGGCTACACCTTC. Translated, it gives CASSLDQGALYYGYTF.

This clonotype was detected only once. This chain connects TRBV20-1 to TRBJ1-6; D is unclear. There are 19 residues in the CDR3. Trimming left V 0 bases short and J 9 bases short, with 27 bases between. Germline values: CDR1 DFQATT, CDR2 SNEGSKA (reference sequence). The CDR3 loop is CSAREGMGSGFGEGSPLHF. As DNA, the CDR3 is TGCAGTGCTAGAGAAGGCATGGGGTCAGGTTTCGGGGAAGGTTCACCCCTCCACTTT.

The chain couples TRBV28 to TRBJ2-1; D is perhaps TRBD1 or TRBD2 (5 bases each). This CDR3 has 14 residues. Germline V gene sequence: CDR1 MDHEN, CDR2 SYDVKM. Trimming pared 5 bases from V and 6 bases from J, leaving 14 bases between. As DNA, the CDR3 is TGTGCCAGCAGTCCTCCCGGGACGGGCAATGAGCAGTTCTTC. Amino acid sequence: CASSPPGTGNEQFF.

The chain uses TRBV6-5 and TRBJ2-1; no reliable D call. Germline CDR1 MNHEY, CDR2 SVGAGI. V was shortened by 0 bases and J by 10 bases, with 10 bases between the two germline ends. CDR3 length: 13 amino acids. The CDR3 sequence is CASSYSFGYEQFF. CDR3 nucleotides: TGTGCCAGCAGTTACTCTTTCGGGTACGAGCAGTTCTTC.